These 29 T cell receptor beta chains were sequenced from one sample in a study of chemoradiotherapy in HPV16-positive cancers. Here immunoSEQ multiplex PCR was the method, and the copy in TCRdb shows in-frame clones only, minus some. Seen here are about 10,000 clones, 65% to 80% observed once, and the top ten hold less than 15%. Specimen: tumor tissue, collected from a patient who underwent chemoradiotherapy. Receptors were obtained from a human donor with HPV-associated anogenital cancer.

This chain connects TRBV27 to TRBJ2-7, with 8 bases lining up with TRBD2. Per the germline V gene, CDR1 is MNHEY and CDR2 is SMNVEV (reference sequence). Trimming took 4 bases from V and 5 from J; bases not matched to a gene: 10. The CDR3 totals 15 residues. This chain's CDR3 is CASSSPGLATHEQYF. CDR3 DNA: TGTGCCAGCAGTTCGCCCGGACTAGCAACTCACGAGCAGTACTTC.

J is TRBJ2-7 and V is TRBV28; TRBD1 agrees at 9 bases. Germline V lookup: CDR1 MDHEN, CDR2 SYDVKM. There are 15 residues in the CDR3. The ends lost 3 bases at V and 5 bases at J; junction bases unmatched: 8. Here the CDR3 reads CASSFQGTGRHEQYF. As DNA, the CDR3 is TGTGCCAGCAGTTTCCAAGGGACAGGGCGGCACGAGCAGTACTTC.

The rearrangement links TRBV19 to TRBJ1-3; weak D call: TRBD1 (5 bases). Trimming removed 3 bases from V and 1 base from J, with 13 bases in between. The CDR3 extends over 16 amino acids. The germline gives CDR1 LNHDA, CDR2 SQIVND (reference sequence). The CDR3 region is CASSMYTGSSGNTIYF. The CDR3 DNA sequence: TGTGCCAGTAGTATGTATACAGGATCATCTGGAAACACCATATATTTT.

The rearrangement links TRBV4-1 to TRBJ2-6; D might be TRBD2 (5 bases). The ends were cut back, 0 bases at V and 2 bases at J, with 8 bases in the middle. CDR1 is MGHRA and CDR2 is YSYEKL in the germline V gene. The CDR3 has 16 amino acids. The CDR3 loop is CASSQDPGAGANVLTF. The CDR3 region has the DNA TGCGCCAGCAGCCAAGACCCCGGGGCTGGGGCCAACGTCCTGACTTTC.

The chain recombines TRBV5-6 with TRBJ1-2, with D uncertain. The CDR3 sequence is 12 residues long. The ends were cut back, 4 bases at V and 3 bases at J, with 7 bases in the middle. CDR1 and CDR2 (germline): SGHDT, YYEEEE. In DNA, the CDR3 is TGTGCCAGCAGCGAAATTCACTATGGCTACACCTTC. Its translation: CASSEIHYGYTF. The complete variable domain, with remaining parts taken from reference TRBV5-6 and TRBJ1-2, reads DAGVTQSPTHLIKTRGQQVTLRCSPKSGHDTVSWYQQALGQGPQFIFQYYEEEERQRGNFPDRFSGHQFPNYSSELNVNALLLGDSALYLCASSEIHYGYTFGSGTRLTVV.

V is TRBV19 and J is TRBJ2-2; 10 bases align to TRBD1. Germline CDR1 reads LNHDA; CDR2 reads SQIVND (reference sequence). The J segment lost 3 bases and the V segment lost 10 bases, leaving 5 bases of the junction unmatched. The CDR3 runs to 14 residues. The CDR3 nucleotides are TGTGCCACCATGGACAGGGGGTACACCGGGGAGCTGTTTTTT. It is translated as CATMDRGYTGELFF. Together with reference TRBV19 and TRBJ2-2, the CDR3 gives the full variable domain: DGGITQSPKYLFRKEGQNVTLSCEQNLNHDAMYWYRQDPGQGLRLIYYSQIVNDFQKGDIAEGYSVSREKKESFPLTVTSAQKNPTAFYLCATMDRGYTGELFFGEGSRLTVL.

The CDR3: CASSVGDRQEAFF. In nucleotides, the CDR3 is TGTGCCAGCAGTGTCGGGGACAGGCAAGAAGCTTTCTTT. The chain employs TRBV25-1 and TRBJ1-1; 8 nucleotides agree with TRBD1. Germline trimming cut 4 bases from V and 8 bases from J; bases unmatched to any gene: 6. Germline CDR1 is MGHDK and CDR2 is SYGVNS. The CDR3 has 13 residues.

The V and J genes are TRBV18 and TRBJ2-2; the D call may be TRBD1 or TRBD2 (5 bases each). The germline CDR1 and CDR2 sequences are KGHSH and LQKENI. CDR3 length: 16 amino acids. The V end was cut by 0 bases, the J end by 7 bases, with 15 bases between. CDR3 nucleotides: TGTGCCAGCTCACCACCGTACGGGACGGGCATCGGGGAGCTGTTTTTT. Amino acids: CASSPPYGTGIGELFF. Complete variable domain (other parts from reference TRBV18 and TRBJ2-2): NAGVMQNPRHLVRRRGQEARLRCSPMKGHSHVYWYRQLPEEGLKFMVYLQKENIIDESGMPKERFSAEFPKEGPSILRIQQVVRGDSAAYFCASSPPYGTGIGELFFGEGSRLTVL.

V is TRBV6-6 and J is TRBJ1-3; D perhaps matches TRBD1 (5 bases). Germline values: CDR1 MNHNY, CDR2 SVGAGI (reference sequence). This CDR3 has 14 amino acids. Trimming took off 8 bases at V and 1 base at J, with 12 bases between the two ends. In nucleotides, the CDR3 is TGTGCCAGCGGGACCGGGACTTCTGGAAACACCATATATTTT. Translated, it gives CASGTGTSGNTIYF.

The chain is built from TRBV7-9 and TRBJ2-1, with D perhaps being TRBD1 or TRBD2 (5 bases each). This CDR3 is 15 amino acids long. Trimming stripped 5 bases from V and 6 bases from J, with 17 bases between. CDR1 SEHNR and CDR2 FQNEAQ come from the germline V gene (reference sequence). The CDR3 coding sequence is TGTGCCAGCAGCCTCGGGGCATCACGGGGCAATGAGCAGTTCTTC. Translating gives CASSLGASRGNEQFF.

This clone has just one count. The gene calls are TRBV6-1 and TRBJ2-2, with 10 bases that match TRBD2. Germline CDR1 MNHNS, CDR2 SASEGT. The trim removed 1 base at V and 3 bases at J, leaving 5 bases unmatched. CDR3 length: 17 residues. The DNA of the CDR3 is TGTGCCAGCAGTGAAGTGAAGCGGGGGGGCTACACCGGGGAGCTGTTTTTT. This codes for CASSEVKRGGYTGELFF.

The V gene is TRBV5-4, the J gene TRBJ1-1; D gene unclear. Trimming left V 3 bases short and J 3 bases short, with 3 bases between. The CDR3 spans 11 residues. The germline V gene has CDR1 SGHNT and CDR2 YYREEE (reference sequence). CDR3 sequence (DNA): TGTGCCAGCAGCTCGGACACTGAAGCTTTCTTT. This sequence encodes CASSSDTEAFF.

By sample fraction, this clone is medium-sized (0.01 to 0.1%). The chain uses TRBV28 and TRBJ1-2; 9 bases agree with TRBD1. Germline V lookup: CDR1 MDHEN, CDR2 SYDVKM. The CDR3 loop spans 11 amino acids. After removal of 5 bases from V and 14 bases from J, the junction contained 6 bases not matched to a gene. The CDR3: CASSQLTGGTF. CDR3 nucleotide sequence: TGTGCCAGCAGTCAATTGACAGGGGGGACCTTC.

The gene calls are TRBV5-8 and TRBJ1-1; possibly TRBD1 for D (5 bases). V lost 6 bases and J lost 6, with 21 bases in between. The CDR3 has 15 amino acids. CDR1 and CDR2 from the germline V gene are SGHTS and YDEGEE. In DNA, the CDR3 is TGTGCCAGCAACGTATTAAAGGGGTGGGTGTCTGAAGCTTTCTTT. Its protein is CASNVLKGWVSEAFF. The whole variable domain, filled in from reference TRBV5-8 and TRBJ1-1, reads EAGVTQSPTHLIKTRGQQATLRCSPISGHTSVYWYQQALGLGLQFLLWYDEGEERNRGNFPPRFSGRQFPNYSSELNVNALELEDSALYLCASNVLKGWVSEAFFGQGTRLTVV.

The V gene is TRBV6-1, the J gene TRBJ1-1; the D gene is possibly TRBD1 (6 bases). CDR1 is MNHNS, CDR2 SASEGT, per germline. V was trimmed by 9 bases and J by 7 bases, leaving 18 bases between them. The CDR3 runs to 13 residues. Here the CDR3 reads CASGGAGGVEAFF. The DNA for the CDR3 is TGTGCCAGTGGAGGGGCGGGGGGCGTTGAAGCTTTCTTT.

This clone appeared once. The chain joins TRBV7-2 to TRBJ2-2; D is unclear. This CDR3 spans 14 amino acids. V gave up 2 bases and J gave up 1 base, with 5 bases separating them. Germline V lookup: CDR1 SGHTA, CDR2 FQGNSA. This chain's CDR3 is CASSLKLNTGELFF. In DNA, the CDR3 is TGTGCCAGCAGCTTAAAGCTGAACACCGGGGAGCTGTTTTTT.

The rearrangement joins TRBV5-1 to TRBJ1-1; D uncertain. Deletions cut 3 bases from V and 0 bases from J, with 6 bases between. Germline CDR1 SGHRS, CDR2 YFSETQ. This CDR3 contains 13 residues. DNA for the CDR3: TGCGCCAGCAGCTCCAAAGTGAACACTGAAGCTTTCTTT. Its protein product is CASSSKVNTEAFF.

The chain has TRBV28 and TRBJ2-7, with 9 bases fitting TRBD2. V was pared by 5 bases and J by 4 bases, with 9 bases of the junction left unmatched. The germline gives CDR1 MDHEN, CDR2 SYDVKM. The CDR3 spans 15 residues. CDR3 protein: CASSTISGLAYEQYF. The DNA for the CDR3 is TGTGCCAGCAGTACTATATCGGGACTAGCTTACGAGCAGTACTTC.

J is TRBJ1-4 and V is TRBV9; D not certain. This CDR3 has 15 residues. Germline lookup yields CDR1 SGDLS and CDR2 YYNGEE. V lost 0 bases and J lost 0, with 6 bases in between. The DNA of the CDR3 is TGTGCCAGCAGCGTAGAACCCTCAACTAATGAAAAACTGTTTTTT. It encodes CASSVEPSTNEKLFF.

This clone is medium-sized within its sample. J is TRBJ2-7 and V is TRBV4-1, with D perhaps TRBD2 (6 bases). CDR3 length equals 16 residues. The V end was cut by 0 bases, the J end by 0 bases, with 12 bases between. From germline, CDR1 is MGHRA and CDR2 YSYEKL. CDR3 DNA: TGCGCCAGCAGCCAAGAGGAGGGCAGGTTCTCCTACGAGCAGTACTTC. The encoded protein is CASSQEEGRFSYEQYF.

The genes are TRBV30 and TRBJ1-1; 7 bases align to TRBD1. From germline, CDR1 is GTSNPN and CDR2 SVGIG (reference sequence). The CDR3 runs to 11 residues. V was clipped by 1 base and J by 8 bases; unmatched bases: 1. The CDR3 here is CAWSEGQEAFF. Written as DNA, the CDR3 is TGTGCCTGGAGTGAGGGACAGGAAGCTTTCTTT.

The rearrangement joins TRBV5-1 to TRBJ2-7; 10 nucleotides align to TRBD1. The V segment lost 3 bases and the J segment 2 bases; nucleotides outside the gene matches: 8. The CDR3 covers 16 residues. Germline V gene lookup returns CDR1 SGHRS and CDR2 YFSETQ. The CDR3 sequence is CASSYYRDRGTYEQYF. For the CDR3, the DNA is TGCGCCAGCAGCTATTACCGGGACAGGGGTACCTACGAGCAGTACTTC.

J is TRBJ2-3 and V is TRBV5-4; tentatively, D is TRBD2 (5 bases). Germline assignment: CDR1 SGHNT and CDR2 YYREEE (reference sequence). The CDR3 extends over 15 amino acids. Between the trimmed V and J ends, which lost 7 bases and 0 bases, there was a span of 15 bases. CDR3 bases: TGTGCCAGCCATCCGGAGGTCTCTAGCACAGATACGCAGTATTTT. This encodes CASHPEVSSTDTQYF.

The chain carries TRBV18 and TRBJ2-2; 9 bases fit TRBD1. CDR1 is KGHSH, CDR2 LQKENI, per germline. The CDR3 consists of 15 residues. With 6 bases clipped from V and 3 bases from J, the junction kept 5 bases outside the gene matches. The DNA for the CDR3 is TGTGCCAGCTCGCCAGGACAGGGGTACACCGGGGAGCTGTTTTTT. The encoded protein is CASSPGQGYTGELFF. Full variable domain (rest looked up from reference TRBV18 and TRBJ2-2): NAGVMQNPRHLVRRRGQEARLRCSPMKGHSHVYWYRQLPEEGLKFMVYLQKENIIDESGMPKERFSAEFPKEGPSILRIQQVVRGDSAAYFCASSPGQGYTGELFFGEGSRLTVL.

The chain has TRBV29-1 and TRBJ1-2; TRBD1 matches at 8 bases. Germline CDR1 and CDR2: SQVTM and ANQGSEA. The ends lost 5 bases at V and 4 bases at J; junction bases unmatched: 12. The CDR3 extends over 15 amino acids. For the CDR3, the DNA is TGCAGCGTTATTCTGGGACAGGACCCATCCTATGGCTACACCTTC. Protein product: CSVILGQDPSYGYTF.

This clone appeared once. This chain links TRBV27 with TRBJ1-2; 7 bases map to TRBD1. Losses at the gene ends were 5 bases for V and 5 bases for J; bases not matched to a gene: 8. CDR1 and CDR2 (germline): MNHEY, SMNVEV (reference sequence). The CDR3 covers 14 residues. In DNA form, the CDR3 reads TGTGCCAGCAGTCCTTCAGGGGGGGGGTATGGCTACACCTTC. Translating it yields CASSPSGGGYGYTF.

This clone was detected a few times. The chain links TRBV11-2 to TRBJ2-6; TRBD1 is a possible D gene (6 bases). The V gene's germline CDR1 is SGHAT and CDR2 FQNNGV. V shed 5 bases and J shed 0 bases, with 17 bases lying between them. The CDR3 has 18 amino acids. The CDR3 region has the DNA TGTGCCAGCAGCATCAACAGGGTCCTCTACTCTGGGGCCAACGTCCTGACTTTC. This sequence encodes CASSINRVLYSGANVLTF.

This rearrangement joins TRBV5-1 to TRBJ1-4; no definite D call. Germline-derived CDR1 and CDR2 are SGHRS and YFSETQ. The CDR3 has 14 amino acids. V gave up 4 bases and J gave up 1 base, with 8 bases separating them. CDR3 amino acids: CASSTGGTNEKLFF. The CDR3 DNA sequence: TGCGCCAGCAGCACCGGAGGAACTAATGAAAAACTGTTTTTT.

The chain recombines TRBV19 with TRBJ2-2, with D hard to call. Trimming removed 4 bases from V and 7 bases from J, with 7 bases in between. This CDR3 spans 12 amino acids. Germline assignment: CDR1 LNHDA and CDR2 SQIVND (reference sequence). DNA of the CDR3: TGTGCCAGTAGTACCAGTCACGGGGAGCTGTTTTTT. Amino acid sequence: CASSTSHGELFF.